This T cell receptor beta chain was captured by sequencing in a study of cytomegalovirus exposure and HLA in healthy donors. Use of 60 Vbeta and 13 Jbeta primers characterized the PCR. TCRdb's copy holds only in-frame clones and misses some; the assay was immunoSEQ multiplex PCR. The repertoire has about 250,000 clones, just over 70% of them found once; the top ten carry 2% to 2.5%. Study-wide results and caveats: In a later analysis, V- and J-gene trimming of beta chains associated with a DCLRE1C missense variant, replicated independently. Differences between HLA loci emerged in a later analysis of TCR association rates, with DRB1 most and HLA-C fewest. Segments of the TCR beta V type were, in most cases, productive about 90% or about 30% of the time in an earlier analysis.

The CDR3 length is 16 residues. The germline V gene has CDR1 WNHNN and CDR2 SYGVQD (reference sequence). The ends were cut back, 2 bases at V and 0 bases at J, with 11 bases in the middle. Details on this clone: As yet, its antigen is unknown.

The clonotype was recovered from a female donor in good health and CMV-seronegative. This chain uses TRBV10-1 with TRBJ1-3; a possible D gene is TRBD1 (6 bases). Sequences were obtained from PBMCs. CDR3 coding DNA: TGCGCCAGCAGTGAGGGGGGGGGCAGCTCTGGAAACACCATATATTTT. Translation gives CASSEGGGSSGNTIYF.